This entry lists 14 T cell receptor beta chains sequenced from one sample in a study of human thymus T cells. The assay was immunoSEQ multiplex PCR, and TCRdb's table has in-frame clones only and misses some. The top ten clones hold nearly 6% of a sample with 57,000 or so clones, about 94% of them seen once. The sequenced sample was blood. The source of these receptors is a boy younger than two with a congenital heart defect but otherwise immunologically healthy.

About this clone itself: At one of its ends the junction is not consistent with the germline gene, which may arise from a read error. At the DNA level, this CDR3 is encoded by other sequences in the same sample as well. The rearrangement uses TRBV28 and TRBJ1-5; a weak D match, TRBD1 (5 bases). Looked up from germline, CDR1 is MDHEN and CDR2 is SYDVKM. The CDR3 loop spans 19 amino acids. The CDR3 loop reads CASSPQRTYWGGSSQPQHF. The DNA of the CDR3 is TGTGCTAGCAGTCCCCAGCGGACATACTGGGGAGGCTCAAGTCAGCCCCAGCATTTT. Looking up the rest from reference TRBV28 and TRBJ1-5 gives the full variable domain: DVKVTQSSRYLVKRTGEKVFLECVQDMDHENMFWYRQDPGLGLRLIYFSYDVKMKEKGDIPEGYSVSREKKERFSLILESASTNQTSMYLCASSPQRTYWGGSSQPQHFGDGTRLSIL.

The chain joins TRBV7-2 to TRBJ2-3; TRBD2 aligns across 8 bases. The germline V gene encodes CDR1 SGHTA and CDR2 FQGNSA. With 5 bases clipped from V and 1 base from J, the junction kept 8 bases outside the gene matches. The CDR3 length is 16 residues. In DNA form, the CDR3 reads TGTGCCAGCAGCCTTCTAGGTAGCGGGGGCACAGATACGCAGTATTTT. Protein sequence: CASSLLGSGGTDTQYF.

This chain connects TRBV27 to TRBJ2-1, with D possibly TRBD2 on 5 matching bases. The CDR3 has 17 amino acids. Looked up from germline, CDR1 is MNHEY and CDR2 is SMNVEV (reference sequence). V was trimmed by 2 bases and J by 0 bases, leaving 14 bases between them. As DNA, the CDR3 is TGTGCCAGCAGTTTACATGGCGGGTTGAGCTCCTACAATGAGCAGTTCTTC. Translated: CASSLHGGLSSYNEQFF.

The chain couples TRBV5-5 to TRBJ2-7; TRBD1 matches 9 bases. The germline V gene has CDR1 SGHKS and CDR2 YYEKEE (reference sequence). The CDR3 extends over 15 amino acids. V was clipped by 2 bases and J by 4 bases; unmatched bases: 7. Written as DNA, the CDR3 is TGTGCCAGCAGCTTTGGGACAGGGATTTTTTACGAGCAGTACTTC. It is translated as CASSFGTGIFYEQYF. The full variable domain, completed using reference TRBV5-5 and TRBJ2-7, is DAGVTQSPTHLIKTRGQQVTLRCSPISGHKSVSWYQQVLGQGPQFIFQYYEKEERGRGNFPDRFSARQFPNYSSELNVNALLLGDSALYLCASSFGTGIFYEQYFGPGTRLTVT.

The CDR3 sequence is CSAKAGAANYGYTF. DNA for the CDR3: TGCAGCGCCAAGGCAGGGGCGGCTAACTATGGCTACACCTTC. The gene calls are TRBV29-1 and TRBJ1-2; the D gene is possibly TRBD1 (6 bases). Germline CDR1 is SQVTM and CDR2 is ANQGSEA. The CDR3 totals 14 residues. V was pared by 7 bases and J by 0 bases, with 15 bases between.

The rearrangement joins TRBV6-5 to TRBJ1-6; 12 nucleotides match TRBD1. The CDR3 extends over 15 amino acids. The ends lost 4 bases at V and 9 bases at J; junction bases unmatched: 4. CDR1 and CDR2 from the germline V gene are MNHEY and SVGAGI. Here the CDR3 reads CASSSGTGGLSPLHF. The CDR3 DNA reads as TGTGCCAGCAGTTCGGGGACAGGGGGCCTTTCACCCCTCCACTTT.

V usage is TRBV5-4 and J usage is TRBJ1-2; TRBD1 matches at 7 bases. Per germline, CDR1 SGHNT and CDR2 YYREEE (reference sequence). J lost 5 bases, V lost 2 bases, and 9 bases had no gene match. The CDR3 is 15 amino acids. The CDR3 region is CASSFDRDSPYGYTF. DNA of the CDR3: TGTGCCAGCAGCTTTGACCGGGACAGTCCTTATGGCTACACCTTC.

The rearrangement links TRBV9 to TRBJ1-1; D unresolved. The germline CDR1 and CDR2 sequences are SGDLS and YYNGEE. V was shortened by 0 bases and J by 1 base, with 7 bases between the two germline ends. This CDR3 has 14 residues. CDR3 sequence: CASSVVSGNTEAFF. The CDR3 region has the DNA TGTGCCAGCAGCGTAGTTTCAGGGAACACTGAAGCTTTCTTT.

The chain carries TRBV7-2 and TRBJ1-5; weak D call: TRBD1 (5 bases). The CDR3 spans 15 residues. Trimming cost V 0 bases and J 4 bases, with 10 bases left between them. CDR1 SGHTA and CDR2 FQGNSA come from the germline V gene. CDR3 DNA: TGTGCCAGCAGCTTAGCAGGGGAGGGGAATCAGCCCCAGCATTTT. Encoded protein: CASSLAGEGNQPQHF.

The chain joins TRBV6-6 to TRBJ2-1; possibly TRBD2 for D (7 bases). The ends were cut back, 7 bases at V and 3 bases at J, with 13 bases in the middle. This CDR3 contains 14 residues. Per germline, CDR1 MNHNY and CDR2 SVGAGI (reference sequence). The DNA for the CDR3 is TGTGCCAGCATAGGGGGGGGTGGCTACAATGAGCAGTTCTTC. Its translation is CASIGGGGYNEQFF.

This chain connects TRBV6-9 to TRBJ1-5; D not resolved. CDR1 and CDR2 from the germline V gene are MNHGY and SVAAGI. The V end was cut by 0 bases, the J end by 3 bases, with 9 bases between. The CDR3 covers 15 residues. CDR3 in amino acids: CASSYSGGPNQPQHF. The CDR3 DNA is TGTGCCAGCAGTTATTCGGGTGGACCCAATCAGCCCCAGCATTTT.

In the case of this clone: Its ends do not fully match the called genes, so a read error is possible. The CDR3 region is CASSQIWGSYEQYF. DNA for the CDR3: TGTGCCAGCAGCCAGATTTGGGGGTCCTATGAGCAGTACTTC. The chain is built from TRBV28 and TRBJ2-7; D may correspond to TRBD1 or TRBD2 (5 bases each). The germline gives CDR1 MDHEN, CDR2 SYDVKM. The CDR3 contains 14 residues.

The rearrangement links TRBV20-1 to TRBJ1-1; D is ambiguous. The V end was cut by 5 bases, the J end by 0 bases, with 4 bases between. This CDR3 comprises 11 residues. Germline loops: CDR1 DFQATT, CDR2 SNEGSKA (reference sequence). In nucleotides, the CDR3 is TGCAGTGCTGGATTGAACACTGAAGCTTTCTTT. Translated, it gives CSAGLNTEAFF.

The genes are TRBV5-8 and TRBJ2-7, with D possibly TRBD2 on 6 matching bases. CDR1 is SGHTS and CDR2 is YDEGEE in the germline V gene. CDR3 length: 14 residues. Trimming stripped 1 base from V and 3 bases from J, with 11 bases between. CDR3 amino acids: CASSLLYGSYEQYF. The CDR3 coding sequence is TGTGCCAGCAGCTTGTTATACGGGAGCTACGAGCAGTACTTC.